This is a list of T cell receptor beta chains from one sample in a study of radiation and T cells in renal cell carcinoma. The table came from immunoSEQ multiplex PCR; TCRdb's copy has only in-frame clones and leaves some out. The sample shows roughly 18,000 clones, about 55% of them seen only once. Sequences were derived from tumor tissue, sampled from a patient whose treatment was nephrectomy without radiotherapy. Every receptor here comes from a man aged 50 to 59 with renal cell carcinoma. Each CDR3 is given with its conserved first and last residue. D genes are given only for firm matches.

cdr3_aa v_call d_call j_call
CASRTGDSPLHF TRBV6-5 TRBD1 TRBJ1-6
CASSPRGNTGELFF TRBV7-9 - TRBJ2-2
CAAYGSEDRNTIYF TRBV2 - TRBJ1-3
CASSRQGAWEKLFF TRBV6-5 TRBD1 TRBJ1-4
CASSAGRVNTEAFF TRBV27 - TRBJ1-1
CASSLVTGGSYEQYF TRBV5-1 TRBD1 TRBJ2-7
CASRGTATNYGYTF TRBV19 TRBD1 TRBJ1-2
CASSLDGRPETQYF TRBV5-4 - TRBJ2-5
CASSLGTEAFF TRBV5-4 - TRBJ1-1
CAISNAGAQEVEQYF TRBV10-3 - TRBJ2-7
CASSQVTYEQYF TRBV4-1 - TRBJ2-7
CAWDYGPGNTIYF TRBV30 - TRBJ1-3
CATGTQINQPQHF TRBV10-3 - TRBJ1-5
CATEPLGGNYGYTF TRBV14 - TRBJ1-2
CASSRLGGTNEKLFF TRBV27 - TRBJ1-4
CASSPLGGTAGLNEQFF TRBV4-3 - TRBJ2-1
CASSYGGAREKLFF TRBV6-6 - TRBJ1-4
CSVDSGNTGELFF TRBV29-1 - TRBJ2-2
CASSTGGHEQFF TRBV2 TRBD1 TRBJ2-1
CASSPQGDREQYF TRBV14 TRBD1 TRBJ2-7
CASSPLRGTSLYGYTF TRBV4-1 - TRBJ1-2
CASSLGQGNSGANVLTF TRBV19 TRBD1 TRBJ2-6
CASSTAHEYGTEAFF TRBV19 - TRBJ1-1
CASRLGGGTQQFF TRBV5-4 TRBD2 TRBJ2-1
CASSKNTEAFF TRBV28 - TRBJ1-1
CASSEVARAFF TRBV6-1 - TRBJ1-1
CASSSGQGRRETQYF TRBV5-8 TRBD1 TRBJ2-5
CASSLEALTEAFF TRBV9 - TRBJ1-1
CASSLVGNTEAFF TRBV7-2 - TRBJ1-1
CASNGYTF TRBV9 - TRBJ1-2
CASSLNRDSTEAFF TRBV7-3 - TRBJ1-1